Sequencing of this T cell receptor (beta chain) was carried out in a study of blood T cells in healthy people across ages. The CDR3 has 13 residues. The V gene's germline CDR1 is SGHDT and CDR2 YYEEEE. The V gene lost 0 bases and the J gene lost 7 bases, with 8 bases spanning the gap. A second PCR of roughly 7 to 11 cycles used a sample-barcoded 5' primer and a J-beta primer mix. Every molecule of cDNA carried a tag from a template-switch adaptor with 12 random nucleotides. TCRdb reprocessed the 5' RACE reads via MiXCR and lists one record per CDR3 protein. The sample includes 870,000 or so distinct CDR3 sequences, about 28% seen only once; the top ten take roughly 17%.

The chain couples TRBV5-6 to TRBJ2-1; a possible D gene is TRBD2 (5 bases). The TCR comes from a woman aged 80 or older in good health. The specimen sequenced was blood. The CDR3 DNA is TGTGCCAGCAGCTTGGAACCGGGGAATGAGCAGTTCTTC. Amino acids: CASSLEPGNEQFF. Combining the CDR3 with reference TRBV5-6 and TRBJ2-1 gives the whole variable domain DAGVTQSPTHLIKTRGQQVTLRCSPKSGHDTVSWYQQALGQGPQFIFQYYEEEERQRGNFPDRFSGHQFPNYSSELNVNALLLGDSALYLCASSLEPGNEQFFGPGTRLTVL.